These 28 T cell receptor beta chains were sequenced from one sample in a study of regulatory T cells in long-lasting Graves disease. Time point in this sample: newly diagnosed GD, antithyroid drugs for less than 3 months. Isolated PBMC RNA provided the starting material for the TCR library. iRepertoire HTBI primers and Arm-PCR of CDR3 regions built TCR beta libraries. TCRdb re-derived calls from the multiplex PCR reads in MiXCR, one entry per CDR3 protein. The sample lists some 560,000 distinct CDR3 sequences, about 16% occurring once. This sample was also put to use in a study of T cells in Graves' hyperthyroidism and ophthalmopathy.

Sequenced here: peripheral blood mononuclear cells (PBMCs), sampled at new diagnosis, from a patient treated with antithyroid drugs. All receptors come from a woman aged 40 to 65 with Graves disease.

Ten or more counts support this clonotype. The gene calls are TRBV7-9 and TRBJ1-3, with 9 nucleotides matching TRBD1. J was trimmed by 8 bases and V by 5 bases; bases with no gene match: 7. Germline values: CDR1 SEHNR, CDR2 FQNEAQ (reference sequence). This CDR3 has 14 amino acids. The CDR3 bases are TGTGCCAGCAGCCTACCGGGACAGGGTTACACCATATATTTT. Its protein is CASSLPGQGYTIYF.

This clonotype was observed at least ten times. The chain links TRBV6-1 to TRBJ1-4; possible D gene TRBD1, 6 bases. CDR3 size: 15 residues. Deletions cut 5 bases from V and 8 bases from J, with 18 bases between. CDR1 and CDR2 from the germline V gene are MNHNS and SASEGT. CDR3 coding DNA: TGTGCCAGCAGTAGCCTGACAGGAGGGCGGGAAAAACTGTTTTTT. Encoded protein: CASSSLTGGREKLFF.

This clonotype was seen many times. The chain carries TRBV5-1 and TRBJ2-3, with a tentative D call TRBD2 (5 bases). The germline gives CDR1 SGHRS, CDR2 YFSETQ. V was trimmed by 2 bases and J by 4 bases, leaving 8 bases between them. The CDR3 sequence is 13 residues long. CDR3 in amino acids: CASSFGGPDTQYF. The CDR3 DNA follows: TGCGCCAGCAGCTTCGGAGGCCCAGATACGCAGTATTTT.

A few counts support this clonotype. The junction does not match germline at one end; this may be a read error. The chain couples TRBV10-3 to TRBJ2-7; TRBD1 matches 10 bases. CDR3 length: 14 residues. Germline V gene data show CDR1 as ENHRY and CDR2 as SYGVKD. The CDR3 region is CAISAGTGAYEQHF. The CDR3 nucleotides read TGTGCCATCAGTGCCGGGACAGGGGCCTACGAGCAGCACTTC.

Ten or more counts support this clonotype. V usage is TRBV7-8 and J usage is TRBJ1-1; D is possibly TRBD1 (5 bases). Between the trimmed V and J ends, which lost 1 base and 0 bases, there was a span of 12 bases. This CDR3 is 16 amino acids long. Germline CDR1 is SGHVS and CDR2 is FQNEAQ. The CDR3 DNA is TGTGCCAGCAGCTTAGGAGGGGCAGGATTGAACACTGAAGCTTTCTTT. It codes for CASSLGGAGLNTEAFF.

The rearrangement joins TRBV28 to TRBJ2-3, with D perhaps matching TRBD2 (6 bases). The CDR3 loop spans 14 amino acids. The ends were cut back, 2 bases at V and 6 bases at J, with 12 bases in the middle. Germline CDR1 reads MDHEN; CDR2 reads SYDVKM. The CDR3 region has the DNA TGTGCCAGCAGTTTACGAGGGAGGCGGGATACGCAGTATTTT. Residues: CASSLRGRRDTQYF.

The J gene is TRBJ2-7, the V gene TRBV7-9; D may be TRBD2 (5 bases). Germline V lookup: CDR1 SEHNR, CDR2 FQNEAQ (reference sequence). This CDR3 has 13 residues. Trimming left V 0 bases short and J 5 bases short, with 8 bases between. The CDR3 bases are TGTGCCAGCAGCTTAGCTTCCGGGAACGAGCAGTACTTC. It encodes CASSLASGNEQYF.

The chain combines TRBV15 with TRBJ1-3, with 8 bases aligning to TRBD1. The CDR3 length is 16 residues. J gave up 0 bases and V 2 bases, and 3 bases lay outside the gene matches. Germline-derived CDR1 and CDR2 are LNHNV and YYDKDF (reference sequence). CDR3 sequence (DNA): TGTGCCACCAGCAGAACCGACAGGGGCTCTGGAAACACCATATATTTT. This gives the protein CATSRTDRGSGNTIYF.

In this sample, this clonotype turned up many times. The chain combines TRBV5-1 with TRBJ2-3, with TRBD2 identical over 9 bases. Germline-derived CDR1 and CDR2 are SGHRS and YFSETQ. The CDR3 spans 18 residues. V lost 0 bases and J lost 1; bases outside the gene matches: 9. This CDR3 is CASSLATISGGGTDTQYF. The CDR3 bases are TGCGCCAGCAGCTTGGCCACCATTAGCGGGGGTGGCACAGATACGCAGTATTTT.

The chain recombines TRBV28 with TRBJ2-1; 7 nucleotides line up with TRBD2. The germline V gene encodes CDR1 MDHEN and CDR2 SYDVKM. V trimming: 4 bases; J trimming: 15 bases; junction bases outside the gene matches: 9. CDR3 length: 12 amino acids. The CDR3, as DNA: TGTGCCAGCAGTTCCCGGGACTACCCGACGTTCTTC. Its protein product is CASSSRDYPTFF.

This clonotype was detected many times. As DNA, the CDR3 is TGCGCCAGCAGCTGGGGCAGGCCGAACACTGAAGCTTTCTTT. This codes for CASSWGRPNTEAFF. This sequence joins TRBV5-1 and TRBJ1-1; D might be TRBD1 (5 bases). Deletions cut 3 bases from V and 1 base from J, with 10 bases between. The CDR3 runs to 14 residues. Germline V gene data show CDR1 as SGHRS and CDR2 as YFSETQ.

This clonotype was recorded many times. The chain recombines TRBV20-1 with TRBJ1-2, with TRBD1 matching over 7 bases. The J segment lost 8 bases and the V segment lost 5 bases, leaving 8 bases of the junction unmatched. The CDR3 extends over 12 amino acids. The germline V gene has CDR1 DFQATT and CDR2 SNEGSKA (reference sequence). In nucleotides, the CDR3 is TGCAGTGCTCTACAGGGGCGGGAGGGCTACACCTTC. Translating it yields CSALQGREGYTF.

This clonotype was counted ten times or more. The V gene is TRBV27, the J gene TRBJ1-5; tentatively, D is TRBD1 (6 bases). CDR1 MNHEY and CDR2 SMNVEV come from the germline V gene (reference sequence). The length of the CDR3 is 16 residues. V lost 10 bases, J lost 2 bases, and 21 bases lay in between. The CDR3 spells CATAPGSGVGNQPQHF. DNA for the CDR3: TGTGCCACCGCCCCCGGCTCAGGGGTAGGCAATCAGCCCCAGCATTTT.

This clonotype showed up just a few times. This sequence joins TRBV27 and TRBJ1-2; 8 nucleotides agree with TRBD1. The length of the CDR3 is 14 residues. From germline, CDR1 is MNHEY and CDR2 SMNVEV (reference sequence). V trimming: 3 bases; J trimming: 3 bases; junction bases outside the gene matches: 3. The CDR3 protein is CASSLTGAHYGYTF. In DNA form, the CDR3 reads TGTGCCAGCAGTTTGACAGGGGCTCACTATGGCTACACCTTC.

This clonotype was detected once. The chain joins TRBV7-9 to TRBJ2-6; possible D gene TRBD1, 5 bases. The CDR3 runs to 18 residues. Looked up from germline, CDR1 is SEHNR and CDR2 is FQNEAQ (reference sequence). The V end was cut by 2 bases, the J end by 3 bases, with 17 bases between. This CDR3 is CASSLRTPPVHGANVLTF. In nucleotides, the CDR3 is TGTGCCAGCAGCTTACGGACACCACCGGTCCATGGGGCCAACGTCCTGACTTTC.

This clonotype was observed many times. The chain couples TRBV3-1 to TRBJ2-1, with 9 bases that match TRBD2. The CDR3 covers 16 residues. Germline assignment: CDR1 LGHDT and CDR2 YNNKEL (reference sequence). J lost 9 bases, V lost 3 bases, and 12 bases had no gene match. The CDR3 protein is CASSHAGTSSLGEQFF. The CDR3 DNA follows: TGTGCCAGCAGCCATGCCGGGACTAGCTCCCTAGGTGAGCAGTTCTTC.

This clonotype occurred once. The V and J genes are TRBV3-1 and TRBJ1-4; D is undetermined. This CDR3 spans 15 amino acids. V was trimmed by 2 bases and J by 6 bases, leaving 13 bases between them. Germline CDR1 reads LGHDT; CDR2 reads YNNKEL (reference sequence). CDR3 residues: CASSQSRGIYEKLFF. CDR3 DNA sequence: TGTGCCAGCAGCCAATCCCGGGGTATTTATGAAAAACTGTTTTTT.

This clonotype has ten or more counts. The chain joins TRBV20-1 to TRBJ2-3, with a weak D call TRBD1 (5 bases). Trimming pared 0 bases from V and 4 bases from J, leaving 11 bases between. Per germline, CDR1 DFQATT and CDR2 SNEGSKA (reference sequence). This CDR3 comprises 14 residues. CDR3 in amino acids: CSAREKGSADTQYF. CDR3 nucleotide sequence: TGCAGTGCTAGAGAAAAGGGGTCGGCAGATACGCAGTATTTT.

Notes on this clonotype: A read error may explain this, as a much larger clone is one base away. The chain links TRBV30 to TRBJ1-1; D ambiguous. V was trimmed by 3 bases and J by 6 bases, leaving 17 bases between them. CDR3 length: 14 residues. Germline V gene lookup returns CDR1 GTSNPN and CDR2 SVGIG (reference sequence). The CDR3, as DNA: TGTGCCTGGAGCGCGGGCTTGCAGAGGGCTGAAGCTTTCTTT. Amino acid sequence: CAWSAGLQRAEAFF.

The table lists this clonotype with many counts. The V gene is TRBV7-2, the J gene TRBJ2-2, with D perhaps assigned TRBD1 or TRBD2 (5 bases each). The germline gives CDR1 SGHTA, CDR2 FQGNSA. The CDR3 consists of 17 residues. Trimming took 0 bases from V and 4 from J, leaving 15 bases between them. CDR3 nucleotide sequence: TGTGCCAGCAGCTTAGCGCGTCGACGGGGCGGCACCGGGGAGCTGTTTTTT. Translation gives CASSLARRRGGTGELFF. Full variable domain (missing parts from reference TRBV7-2 and TRBJ2-2): GAGVSQSPSNKVTEKGKDVELRCDPISGHTALYWYRQSLGQGLEFLIYFQGNSAPDKSGLPSDRFSAERTGGSVSTLTIQRTQQEDSAVYLCASSLARRRGGTGELFFGEGSRLTVL.

V and J are TRBV5-1 and TRBJ1-1, with a weak D call TRBD1 (5 bases). From germline, CDR1 is SGHRS and CDR2 YFSETQ. The ends were cut back, 6 bases at V and 5 bases at J, with 14 bases in the middle. The CDR3 is 13 residues long. The CDR3 reads CASTRGDHTEAFF. CDR3 coding DNA: TGCGCCAGCACGCGGGGGGACCATACTGAAGCTTTCTTT.

This clonotype has at least ten counts. The rearrangement uses TRBV11-2 and TRBJ1-1, with D perhaps TRBD1 (5 bases). Germline CDR1 reads SGHAT; CDR2 reads FQNNGV. Trimming pared 4 bases from V and 4 bases from J, leaving 13 bases between. The CDR3 sequence is 14 residues long. The CDR3 sequence: CASSSGQVLTEAFF. The DNA of the CDR3 is TGTGCCAGCAGCTCCGGACAAGTCCTCACTGAAGCTTTCTTT.

This clonotype showed up many times. V and J are TRBV20-1 and TRBJ1-1; D not resolved. This CDR3 is 15 amino acids long. The V end lost 5 bases, the J end lost 1 base, and 17 bases lay between the germline ends. Germline V gives CDR1 DFQATT, CDR2 SNEGSKA (reference sequence). CDR3 nucleotide sequence: TGCAGTGCTCCCGCGGCCCGTTGGAAGAACACTGAAGCTTTCTTT. Translated, it gives CSAPAARWKNTEAFF.

The table lists this clonotype with many counts. CDR3 amino acids: CASSLVVGWGSGKNIQYF. Here the CDR3 DNA reads TGTGCCAGCAGCTTAGTCGTCGGGTGGGGGTCCGGCAAAAACATTCAGTACTTC. The rearrangement uses TRBV11-2 and TRBJ2-4, with D perhaps matching TRBD1 or TRBD2 (5 bases each). Germline V gene sequence: CDR1 SGHAT, CDR2 FQNNGV. The ends were cut back, 1 base at V and 3 bases at J, with 19 bases in the middle. The CDR3 covers 18 residues. Full variable domain (remainder filled in from reference TRBV11-2 and TRBJ2-4): EAGVAQSPRYKIIEKRQSVAFWCNPISGHATLYWYQQILGQGPKLLIQFQNNGVVDDSQLPKDRFSAERLKGVDSTLKIQPAKLEDSAVYLCASSLVVGWGSGKNIQYFGAGTRLSVL.

The sample holds many counts of this clonotype. V gene TRBV29-1 combines with J gene TRBJ1-4; the D gene is possibly TRBD1 (6 bases). The length of the CDR3 is 13 residues. CDR1 SQVTM and CDR2 ANQGSEA come from the germline V gene. V dropped 7 bases and J dropped 8 bases, with 17 bases sitting between them. The CDR3 loop reads CSAYGGDMEKLFF. The CDR3 DNA is TGCAGCGCCTACGGAGGGGACATGGAAAAACTGTTTTTT.

This clonotype was seen at least ten times. The rearrangement links TRBV6-4 to TRBJ1-1; the D gene is possibly TRBD1 (5 bases). Per the germline V gene, CDR1 is MRHNA and CDR2 is SNTAGT. CDR3 length: 14 amino acids. V was pared by 5 bases and J by 3 bases, with 13 bases between. The CDR3 nucleotides are TGTGCCAGCAGTCTTCTCCCAGGGCACACTGAAGCTTTCTTT. Its translation: CASSLLPGHTEAFF.

V is TRBV2 and J is TRBJ2-3; possibly TRBD2 for D (5 bases). The CDR3 is 15 residues long. The germline V and J ends were trimmed by 5 bases and 5 bases, with 17 bases remaining between them. Germline values: CDR1 SNHLY, CDR2 FYNNEI. The CDR3 DNA sequence: TGTGCCAGCAGTTCGGACTTCTCGGGGAGAGATACGCAGTATTTT. This translates into CASSSDFSGRDTQYF.

The table lists this clonotype with many counts. The chain is built from TRBV12-3 or TRBV12-4 and TRBJ1-1; perhaps TRBD1 as D (6 bases). CDR3 length equals 13 residues. Deletions cut 6 bases from V and 8 bases from J, with 16 bases between. The CDR3 loop reads CASSPQQGKEAFF. CDR3 nucleotides: TGTGCCAGCAGCCCTCAACAGGGCAAGGAAGCTTTCTTT.